A selection of T cell receptor beta chains follows, all from one sample in a study of T cells in Graves' hyperthyroidism and ophthalmopathy. Via MiXCR, TCRdb re-called the multiplex PCR reads, giving one row per CDR3 protein. The sample records hundreds of thousands of distinct CDR3 sequences, about 38% being singletons. Sequencing was performed on blood. Receptors were obtained from a man younger than 35 with Graves' hyperthyroidism. CDR3s include the opening cysteine and the closing phenylalanine or tryptophan. The D gene is left open where the match is weak. The size entry is marked missing in some rows and otherwise reads once, few, many or a size class.

j_gene,len,abundance,d_gene,v_gene,CDR3aa,CDR3nt
TRBJ2-3,13,few,-,TRBV29-1,CSVTGSGTDTQYF,TGCAGCGTCACGGGGTCAGGTACAGATACGCAGTATTTT
TRBJ1-5,13,once,TRBD1,TRBV29-1,CSAGTASNHPQHF,TGCAGCGCCGGGACAGCTAGCAATCATCCCCAGCATTTT
TRBJ1-5,15,-,-,TRBV7-8,CAWSLGRGGNQPQHF,TGTGCCTGGAGCCTCGGCAGGGGAGGCAATCAGCCCCAGCATTTT
TRBJ1-3,12,few,-,TRBV12-3/TRBV12-4,CASLNLGNTIYF,TGTGCCAGCCTAAACTTGGGAAACACCATATATTTT
TRBJ1-1,14,-,TRBD1,TRBV6-5,CASSYTGGYTEAFF,TGTGCCAGCAGTTACACAGGGGGATACACTGAAGCTTTCTTT
TRBJ1-1,16,many,TRBD1,TRBV9,CASSVAAGGWYTEAFF,TGTGCCAGCAGCGTAGCTGCAGGGGGCTGGTACACTGAAGCTTTCTTT
TRBJ2-7,17,few,-,TRBV6-6,CASSPNLPGSSSYEQYF,TGTGCCAGCAGCCCGAACCTACCTGGGTCCAGCTCCTACGAGCAGTACTTC
TRBJ2-7,13,many,-,TRBV29-1,CSVENGQAYEQYF,TGCAGCGTTGAAAATGGGCAAGCCTACGAGCAGTACTTC
TRBJ1-1,15,-,TRBD1,TRBV7-9,CASSLEDRMGTEAFF,TGCGCCAGCAGCCTAGAGGACAGGATGGGGACTGAAGCTTTCTTT
TRBJ2-5,11,many,-,TRBV29-1,CSVSRGETQYF,TGCAGCGTTTCACGAGGGGAGACCCAGTACTTC
TRBJ2-7,17,-,TRBD1,TRBV7-2,CASSLKGGQGAEYEQYF,TGTGCCAGCAGCTTAAAGGGGGGACAGGGGGCCGAATACGAGCAGTACTTC
TRBJ1-1,18,few,TRBD1,TRBV29-1,CSADLPGTVVIGDTEAFF,TGCAGCGCTGACCTTCCGGGGACAGTCGTAATTGGGGACACTGAAGCTTTCTTT
TRBJ1-2,14,once,-,TRBV5-1,CASSKDGVNNGYTF,TGCGCCAGCAGTAAAGACGGAGTCAACAATGGCTACACCTTC
TRBJ1-3,19,few,-,TRBV4-1,CASSHGLRRTASSGNTIYF,TGCGCCAGCAGCCACGGACTTCGTAGGACGGCGAGCTCTGGAAACACCATATATTTT
TRBJ2-2,15,-,TRBD1,TRBV9,CASSVDRGDTGELFF,TGTGCCAGCAGCGTAGACAGGGGGGACACCGGGGAGCTGTTTTTT
TRBJ1-1,15,many,-,TRBV4-2,CASSQGVALNTEAFF,TGTGCCAGCAGCCAAGGGGTTGCGCTAAACACTGAAGCTTTCTTT
TRBJ1-1,16,few,TRBD1,TRBV20-1,CSARDARTGPSTEAFF,TGCAGTGCTAGAGACGCCCGGACAGGGCCTAGCACTGAAGCTTTCTTT
TRBJ2-2,16,-,TRBD2,TRBV7-6,CASSLALAGGSGELFF,TGTGCCAGCAGCTTAGCCTTAGCGGGGGGATCCGGGGAGCTGTTTTTT
TRBJ1-1,15,-,-,TRBV20-1,CSARSARDFYTEAFF,TGCAGTGCTAGAAGTGCCAGGGACTTCTACACTGAAGCTTTCTTT
TRBJ2-7,13,-,TRBD2,TRBV2,CASRDLAGGEQYF,TGTGCCAGTAGGGATCTAGCGGGGGGCGAGCAGTACTTC
TRBJ1-5,13,-,-,TRBV13,CASSSTGLQPQHF,TGTGCCAGCAGTTCCACGGGACTTCAGCCCCAGCATTTT
TRBJ1-3,15,once,-,TRBV10-3,CAISESPGIMNTIYF,TGTGCCATCAGTGAGTCGCCAGGCATAATGAACACCATATATTTT
TRBJ1-2,18,-,-,TRBV2,CASSYRDPRSRGDYGYTF,TGTGCCAGCAGTTACCGTGACCCGCGTTCAAGAGGGGACTATGGCTACACCTTC
TRBJ1-4,15,-,TRBD1,TRBV7-8,CASSYGDRDNEKLFF,TGTGCCAGCAGTTACGGGGACAGGGACAATGAAAAACTGTTTTTT
TRBJ1-4,10,few,-,TRBV6-5,CASRYEKLFF,TGTGCCAGCAGATATGAAAAACTGTTTTTT
TRBJ1-2,12,-,TRBD1,TRBV29-1,CSVDTGGFGYTF,TGCAGCGTGGACACAGGGGGCTTTGGCTACACCTTC
TRBJ1-1,14,many,-,TRBV7-3,CASSPEGWNTEAFF,TGTGCCAGCAGCCCGGAGGGATGGAACACTGAAGCTTTCTTT
TRBJ2-7,14,-,-,TRBV6-1,CASSYDEVPYEQYF,TGTGCCAGCAGTTACGACGAGGTCCCCTACGAGCAGTACTTC
TRBJ2-7,14,-,-,TRBV19,CASSIRGAVYEQYF,TGTGCCAGTAGTATCAGGGGCGCAGTCTACGAGCAGTACTTC
TRBJ2-2,16,-,-,TRBV7-9,CASSPLALGNTGELFF,TGTGCCAGCAGCCCACTAGCTTTGGGGAACACCGGGGAGCTGTTTTTT
TRBJ1-1,16,many,-,TRBV11-1,CASRVGQNQWNTEAFF,TGTGCCAGCAGGGTCGGGCAGAACCAATGGAACACTGAAGCTTTCTTT
TRBJ1-1,13,few,-,TRBV3-1,CASSQLVQREAFF,TGTGCCAGCAGCCAACTCGTACAGCGTGAAGCTTTCTTT
TRBJ1-6,16,-,-,TRBV5-4,CASSLEVSSYNSPLHF,TGTGCCAGCAGCTTGGAGGTCAGCTCCTATAATTCACCCCTCCACTTT
TRBJ1-1,12,many,-,TRBV29-1,CSVEDLGEEAFF,TGCAGCGTTGAAGATCTCGGGGAGGAAGCTTTCTTT
TRBJ2-7,15,-,-,TRBV20-1,CSARKHFRTEYEQYF,TGCAGTGCTAGAAAGCACTTCAGGACAGAATACGAGCAGTACTTC